The clone carrying this T cell receptor (beta chain) was counted between two and nine times. Other nucleotide sequences in the sample specify the same CDR3. These data are taken from a study of blood T cell repertoires in COVID-19. V was shortened by 2 bases and J by 1 base, with 11 bases between the two germline ends. Germline CDR1 SGDLS, CDR2 YYNGEE. The CDR3 totals 15 residues. The data were produced by immunoSEQ multiplex PCR, yet TCRdb's version contains in-frame clones alone and is incomplete. The sample contains 200,000 to 250,000 clones, approximately 80% of which appear only once. The sample comprised peripheral blood. The rearrangement uses TRBV9 and TRBJ2-3, with a tentative D call TRBD2 (5 bases). The receptor was derived from a woman aged 80 or older with COVID-19, enrolled during active disease. CDR3 residues: CASSVVGDGTDTQYF. In DNA form, the CDR3 reads TGTGCCAGCAGCGTTGTCGGGGATGGCACAGATACGCAGTATTTT. Combining the CDR3 with reference TRBV9 and TRBJ2-3 gives the whole variable domain DSGVTQTPKHLITATGQRVTLRCSPRSGDLSVYWYQQSLDQGLQFLIQYYNGEERAKGNILERFSAQQFPDLHSELNLSSLELGDSALYFCASSVVGDGTDTQYFGPGTRLTVL.